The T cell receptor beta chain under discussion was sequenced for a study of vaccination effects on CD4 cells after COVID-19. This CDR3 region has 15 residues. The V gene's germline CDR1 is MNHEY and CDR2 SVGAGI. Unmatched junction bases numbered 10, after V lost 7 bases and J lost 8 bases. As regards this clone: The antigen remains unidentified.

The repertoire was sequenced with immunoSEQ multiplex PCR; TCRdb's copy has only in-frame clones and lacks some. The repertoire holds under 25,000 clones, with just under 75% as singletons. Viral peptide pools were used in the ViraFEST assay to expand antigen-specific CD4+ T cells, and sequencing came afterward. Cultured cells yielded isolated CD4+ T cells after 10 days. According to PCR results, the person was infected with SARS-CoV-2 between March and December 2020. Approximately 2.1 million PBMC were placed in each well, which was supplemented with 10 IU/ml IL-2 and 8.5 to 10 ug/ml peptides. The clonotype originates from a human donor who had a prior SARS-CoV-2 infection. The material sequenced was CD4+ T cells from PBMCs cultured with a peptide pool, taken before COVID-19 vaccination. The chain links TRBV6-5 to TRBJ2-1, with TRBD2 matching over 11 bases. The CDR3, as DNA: TGTGCCAGCACCCTAGCGGGAGGACAAGTCTATGAGCAGTTCTTC. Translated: CASTLAGGQVYEQFF.